This section outlines one TCR beta chain sequence together with its context. The target antigen is unknown. The V gene's germline CDR1 is GTSNPN and CDR2 SVGIG (reference sequence). The V segment lost 1 base and the J segment 9 bases; nucleotides outside the gene matches: 24. The CDR3 has 18 amino acids. These data belong to a study of cytomegalovirus exposure and HLA in healthy donors. Study findings and constraints: About 87% or about 30% of the time was how often most TCR beta V segments were productive, according to an earlier analysis. Reportedly, HLA-A and HLA-B alleles of most subjects were accurately predicted from TCR beta. 87-base-pair reads could not separate some V segments, including TRBV6-2 and TRBV6-3. The investigators catalogued 164 TCR beta chains as cytomegalovirus-associated.

The PCR ran on 60 Vbeta and 13 Jbeta primers. The assay was immunoSEQ multiplex PCR, and TCRdb's table has in-frame clones only and misses some. Here the sample spans fewer than 200,000 clones, around 80% being singletons. Sequenced sample: PBMCs. The J gene is TRBJ2-7, the V gene TRBV30; 7 bases match TRBD1. This clonotype was sampled from a middle-aged man in good health and CMV-seronegative. For the CDR3, the DNA is TGTGCCTGGAGTGCTATCGGGTTGGGTAGGGGGCCGAATCTAGGGCAGTACTTC. It is translated as CAWSAIGLGRGPNLGQYF.